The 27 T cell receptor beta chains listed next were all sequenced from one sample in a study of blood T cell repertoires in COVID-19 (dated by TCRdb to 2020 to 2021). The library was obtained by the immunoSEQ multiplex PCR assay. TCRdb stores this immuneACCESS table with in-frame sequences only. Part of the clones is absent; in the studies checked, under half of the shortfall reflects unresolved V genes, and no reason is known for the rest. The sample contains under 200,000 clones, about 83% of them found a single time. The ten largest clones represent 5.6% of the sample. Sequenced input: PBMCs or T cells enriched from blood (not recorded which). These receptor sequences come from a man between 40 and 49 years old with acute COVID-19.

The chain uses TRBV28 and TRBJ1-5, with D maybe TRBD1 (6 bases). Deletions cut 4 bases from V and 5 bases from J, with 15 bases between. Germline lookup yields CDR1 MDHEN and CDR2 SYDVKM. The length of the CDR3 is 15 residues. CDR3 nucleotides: TGTGCCAGCAGTTCAGGGGCTAATGGGGATCAGCCCCAGCATTTT. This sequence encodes CASSSGANGDQPQHF.

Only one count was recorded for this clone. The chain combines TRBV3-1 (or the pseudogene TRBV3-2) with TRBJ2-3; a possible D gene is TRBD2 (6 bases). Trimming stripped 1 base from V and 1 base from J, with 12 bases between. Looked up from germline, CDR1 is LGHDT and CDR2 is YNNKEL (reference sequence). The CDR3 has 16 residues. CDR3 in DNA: TGTGCCAGCAGCCAAGGCGTAGCGGAGGGCACAGATACGCAGTATTTT. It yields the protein CASSQGVAEGTDTQYF.

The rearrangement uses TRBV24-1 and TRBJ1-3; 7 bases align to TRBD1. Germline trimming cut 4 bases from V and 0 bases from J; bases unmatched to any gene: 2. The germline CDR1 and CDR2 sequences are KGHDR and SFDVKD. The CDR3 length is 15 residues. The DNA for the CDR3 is TGTGCCACCAGTGACGGGACAGTCTCTGGAAACACCATATATTTT. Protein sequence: CATSDGTVSGNTIYF.

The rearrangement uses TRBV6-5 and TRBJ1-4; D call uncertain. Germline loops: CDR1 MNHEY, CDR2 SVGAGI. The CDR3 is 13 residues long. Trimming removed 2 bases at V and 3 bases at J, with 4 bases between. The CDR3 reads CASSYEANEKLFF. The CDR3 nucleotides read TGTGCCAGCAGTTACGAGGCTAATGAAAAACTGTTTTTT.

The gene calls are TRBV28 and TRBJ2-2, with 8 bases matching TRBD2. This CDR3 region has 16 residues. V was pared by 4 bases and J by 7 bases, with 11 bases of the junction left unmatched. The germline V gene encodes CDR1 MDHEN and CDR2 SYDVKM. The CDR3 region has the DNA TGTGCCAGCAGTTACCGGAGGCTCCGGGGGGGCGGGGAGCTGTTTTTT. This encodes CASSYRRLRGGGELFF. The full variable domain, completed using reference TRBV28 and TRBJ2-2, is DVKVTQSSRYLVKRTGEKVFLECVQDMDHENMFWYRQDPGLGLRLIYFSYDVKMKEKGDIPEGYSVSREKKERFSLILESASTNQTSMYLCASSYRRLRGGGELFFGEGSRLTVL.

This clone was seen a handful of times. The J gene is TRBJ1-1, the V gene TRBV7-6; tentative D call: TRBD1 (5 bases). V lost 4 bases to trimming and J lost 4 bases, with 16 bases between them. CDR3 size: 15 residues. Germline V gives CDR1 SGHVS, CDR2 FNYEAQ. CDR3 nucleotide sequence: TGTGCCAGCAGCTCCCGACGAGGGGAGGGCACTGAAGCTTTCTTT. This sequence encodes CASSSRRGEGTEAFF.

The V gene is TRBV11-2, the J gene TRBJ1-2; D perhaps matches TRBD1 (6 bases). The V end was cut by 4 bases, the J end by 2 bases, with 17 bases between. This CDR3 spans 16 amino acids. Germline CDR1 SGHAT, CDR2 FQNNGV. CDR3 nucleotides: TGTGCCAGCAGCTCCTCAGGGACACCGAGCAACTATGGCTACACCTTC. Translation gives CASSSSGTPSNYGYTF.

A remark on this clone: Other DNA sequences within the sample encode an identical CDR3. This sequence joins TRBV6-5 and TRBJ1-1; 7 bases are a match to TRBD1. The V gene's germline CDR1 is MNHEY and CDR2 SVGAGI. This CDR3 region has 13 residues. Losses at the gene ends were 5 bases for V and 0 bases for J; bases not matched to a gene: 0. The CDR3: CASSQGVNTEAFF. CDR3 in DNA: TGTGCCAGCAGTCAGGGGGTGAACACTGAAGCTTTCTTT.

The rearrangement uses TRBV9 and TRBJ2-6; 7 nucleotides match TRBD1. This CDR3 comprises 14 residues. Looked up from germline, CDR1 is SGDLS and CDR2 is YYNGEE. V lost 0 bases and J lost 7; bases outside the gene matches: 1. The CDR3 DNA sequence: TGTGCCAGCAGCGTAGGAGGGGGCGCCAACGTCCTGACTTTC. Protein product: CASSVGGGANVLTF.

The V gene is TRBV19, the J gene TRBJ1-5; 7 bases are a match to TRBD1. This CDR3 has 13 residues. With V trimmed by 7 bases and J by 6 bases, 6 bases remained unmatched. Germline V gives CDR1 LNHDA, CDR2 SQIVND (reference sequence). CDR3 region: CASTSDRVQPQHF. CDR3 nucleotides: TGTGCCAGTACCTCTGACAGGGTTCAGCCCCAGCATTTT.

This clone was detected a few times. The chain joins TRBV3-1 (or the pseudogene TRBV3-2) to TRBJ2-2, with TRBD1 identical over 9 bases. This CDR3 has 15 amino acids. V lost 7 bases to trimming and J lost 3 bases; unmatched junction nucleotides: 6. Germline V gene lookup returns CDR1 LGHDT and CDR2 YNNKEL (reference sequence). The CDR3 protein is CASTMGQGDTGELFF. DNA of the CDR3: TGTGCCAGCACCATGGGACAGGGAGACACCGGGGAGCTGTTTTTT.

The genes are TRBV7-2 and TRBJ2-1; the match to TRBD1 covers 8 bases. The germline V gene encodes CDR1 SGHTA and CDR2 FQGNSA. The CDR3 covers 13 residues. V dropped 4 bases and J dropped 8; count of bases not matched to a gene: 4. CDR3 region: CASSSYRGDEQFF. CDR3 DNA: TGTGCCAGCAGCTCATACAGGGGGGATGAGCAGTTCTTC. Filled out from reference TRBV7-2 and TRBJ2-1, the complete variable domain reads GAGVSQSPSNKVTEKGKDVELRCDPISGHTALYWYRQSLGQGLEFLIYFQGNSAPDKSGLPSDRFSAERTGGSVSTLTIQRTQQEDSAVYLCASSSYRGDEQFFGPGTRLTVL.

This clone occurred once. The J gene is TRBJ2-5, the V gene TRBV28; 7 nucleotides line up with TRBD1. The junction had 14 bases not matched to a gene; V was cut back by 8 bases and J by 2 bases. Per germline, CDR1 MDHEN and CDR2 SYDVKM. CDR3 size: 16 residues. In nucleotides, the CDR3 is TGTGCCAGCGCCACAGGGGCCCTAACTCCACAAGAGACCCAGTACTTC. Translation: CASATGALTPQETQYF.

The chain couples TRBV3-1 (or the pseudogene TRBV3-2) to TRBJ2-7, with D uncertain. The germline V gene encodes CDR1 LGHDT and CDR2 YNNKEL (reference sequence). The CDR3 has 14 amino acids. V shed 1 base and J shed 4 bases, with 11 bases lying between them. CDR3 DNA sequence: TGTGCCAGCAGCCAAGGCTCCGGAGCATACGAGCAGTACTTC. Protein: CASSQGSGAYEQYF.

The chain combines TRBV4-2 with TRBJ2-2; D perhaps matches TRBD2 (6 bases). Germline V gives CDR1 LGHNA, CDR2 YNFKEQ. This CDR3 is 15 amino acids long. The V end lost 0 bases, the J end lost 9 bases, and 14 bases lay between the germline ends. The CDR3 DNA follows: TGTGCCAGCAGCCAAGATGGGACTGGAGTTTGGGAGCTGTTTTTT. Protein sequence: CASSQDGTGVWELFF.

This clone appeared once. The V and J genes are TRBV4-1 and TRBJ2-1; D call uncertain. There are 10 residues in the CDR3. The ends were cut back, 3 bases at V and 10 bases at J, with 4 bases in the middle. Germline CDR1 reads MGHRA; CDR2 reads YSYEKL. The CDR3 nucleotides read TGCGCCAGCAGCCAGACAGAGCAGTTCTTC. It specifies CASSQTEQFF.

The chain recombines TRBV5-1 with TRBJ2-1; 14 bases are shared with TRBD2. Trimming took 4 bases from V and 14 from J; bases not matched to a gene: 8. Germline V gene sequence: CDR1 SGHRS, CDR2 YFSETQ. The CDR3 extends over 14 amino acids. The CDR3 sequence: CASSLGTSGSREFF. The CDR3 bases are TGCGCCAGCAGCCTCGGGACTAGCGGGAGCAGGGAGTTCTTC.

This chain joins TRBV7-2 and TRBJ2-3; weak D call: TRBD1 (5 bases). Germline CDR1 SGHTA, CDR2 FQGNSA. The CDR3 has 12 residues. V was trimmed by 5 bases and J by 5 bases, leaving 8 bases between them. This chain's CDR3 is CASSIRVDTQYF. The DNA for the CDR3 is TGTGCCAGCAGCATCAGGGTAGATACGCAGTATTTT.

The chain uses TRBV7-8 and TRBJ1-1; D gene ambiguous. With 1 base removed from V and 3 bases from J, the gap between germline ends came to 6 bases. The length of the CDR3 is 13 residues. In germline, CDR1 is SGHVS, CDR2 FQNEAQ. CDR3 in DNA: TGTGCCAGCAGCTTAGGGCGGCACACTGAAGCTTTCTTT. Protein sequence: CASSLGRHTEAFF.

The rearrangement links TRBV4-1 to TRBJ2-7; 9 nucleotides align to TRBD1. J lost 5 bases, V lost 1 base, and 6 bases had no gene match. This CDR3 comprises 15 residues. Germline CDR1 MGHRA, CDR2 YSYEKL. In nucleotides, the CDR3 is TGCGCCAGCAGCCAAGGGGCCGGACAGGGGAACGAGCAGTACTTC. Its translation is CASSQGAGQGNEQYF.

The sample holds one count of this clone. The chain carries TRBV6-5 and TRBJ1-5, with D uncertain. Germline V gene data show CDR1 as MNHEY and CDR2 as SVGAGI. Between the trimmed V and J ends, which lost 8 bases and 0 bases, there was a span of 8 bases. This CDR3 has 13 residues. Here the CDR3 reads CASHRDSNQPQHF. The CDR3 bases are TGTGCCAGCCACAGAGATAGCAATCAGCCCCAGCATTTT.

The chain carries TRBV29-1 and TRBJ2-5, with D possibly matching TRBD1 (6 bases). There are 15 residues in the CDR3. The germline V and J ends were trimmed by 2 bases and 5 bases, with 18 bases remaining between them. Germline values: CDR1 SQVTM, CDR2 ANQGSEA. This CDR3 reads CSVETTKGEWETQYF. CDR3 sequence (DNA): TGCAGCGTTGAAACCACGAAGGGGGAGTGGGAGACCCAGTACTTC.

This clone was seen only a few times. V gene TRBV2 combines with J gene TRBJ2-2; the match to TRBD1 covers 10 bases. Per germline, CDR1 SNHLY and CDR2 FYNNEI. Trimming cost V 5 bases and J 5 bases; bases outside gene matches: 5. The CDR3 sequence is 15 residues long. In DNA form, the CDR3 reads TGTGCCAGCAGTCGGACAGGGGGAGAGACCGGGGAGCTGTTTTTT. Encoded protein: CASSRTGGETGELFF.

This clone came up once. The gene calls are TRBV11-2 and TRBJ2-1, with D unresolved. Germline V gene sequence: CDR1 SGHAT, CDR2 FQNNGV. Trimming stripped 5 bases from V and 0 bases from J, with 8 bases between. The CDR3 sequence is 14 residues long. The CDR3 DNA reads TGTGCCAGCAGCAGCACCAACTCCTACAATGAGCAGTTCTTC. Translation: CASSSTNSYNEQFF.

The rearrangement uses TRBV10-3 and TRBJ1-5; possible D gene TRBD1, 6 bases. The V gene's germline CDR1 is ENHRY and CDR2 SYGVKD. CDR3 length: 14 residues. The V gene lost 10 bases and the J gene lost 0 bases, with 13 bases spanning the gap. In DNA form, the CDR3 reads TGTGCCACTAGGACAGATTATAGCAATCAGCCCCAGCATTTT. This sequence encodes CATRTDYSNQPQHF.

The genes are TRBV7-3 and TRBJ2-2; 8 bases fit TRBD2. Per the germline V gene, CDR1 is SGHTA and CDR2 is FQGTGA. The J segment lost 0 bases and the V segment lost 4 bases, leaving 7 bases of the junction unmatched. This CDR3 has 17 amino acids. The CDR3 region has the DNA TGTGCCAGCAGCTCCCATGGCGGGAGGCCGAACACCGGGGAGCTGTTTTTT. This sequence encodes CASSSHGGRPNTGELFF.

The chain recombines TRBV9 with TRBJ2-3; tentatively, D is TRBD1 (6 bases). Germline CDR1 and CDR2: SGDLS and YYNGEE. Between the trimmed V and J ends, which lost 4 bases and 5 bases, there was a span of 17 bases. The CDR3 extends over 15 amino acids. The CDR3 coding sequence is TGTGCCAGCAGCCCCACCGACAGGTGGGAAGATACGCAGTATTTT. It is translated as CASSPTDRWEDTQYF.